The sequence of this TCR beta chain was determined in a study of glioma-infiltrating T cells after dendritic cell vaccination. Amplification used 60 V beta primers and 13 J beta primers. Sequenced by immunoSEQ multiplex PCR; TCRdb stores in-frame clones only, minus some. The sample shows fewer than 110,000 clones, about four fifths of them seen only once. The source material was blood, sampled before dendritic cell vaccination. The TCR sequence derives from a human donor with glioblastoma.

The CDR3 sequence: CASSRDKSQETQYF. The CDR3, as DNA: TGTGCCAGCAGTAGGGACAAATCCCAAGAGACCCAGTACTTC. The rearrangement uses TRBV27 and TRBJ2-5; D is possibly TRBD1 (6 bases). V was pared by 5 bases and J by 1 base, with 11 bases between. The germline V gene has CDR1 MNHEY and CDR2 SMNVEV (reference sequence). This CDR3 contains 14 residues.